Listed below are T cell receptor beta chains from one sample, sequenced in a study of shared clonotypes between healthy human individuals. Generated by immunoSEQ multiplex PCR, the TCRdb table keeps only in-frame clones and is missing some. Of approximately 470,000 clones in the sample, 65% to 85% were seen once. Sequences were obtained from PBMCs. All receptors derive from a woman in her thirties or forties in good health. Some clones in this sample may be carry-over from other donors' samples. Each CDR3 is given with its conserved first and last residue. A D gene is named only where the DNA matches it firmly. The listing skips clone size in some rows; elsewhere it reads once, few, many or a size class.

CAARRGVNEKLFF TGTGCCGCGAGGCGGGGGGTCAATGAAAAACTGTTTTTT TRBV2 - - TRBJ1-4
CASSPLQGSNEKLFF TGTGCCAGCAGTCCCCTGCAGGGGAGTAATGAAAAACTGTTTTTT TRBV2 - - TRBJ1-4
CSVRIRGNGYGYTF TGCAGCGTCCGAATCAGGGGGAACGGCTATGGCTACACCTTC TRBV29-1 TRBD1 few TRBJ1-2
CASSNLAGGGTGELFF TGTGCCAGCAGCAACTTAGCGGGAGGTGGCACCGGGGAGCTGTTTTTT TRBV5-4 TRBD2 many TRBJ2-2
CAWSAGLSTEAFF TGTGCCTGGAGCGCGGGGCTGAGCACTGAAGCTTTCTTT TRBV30 - - TRBJ1-1
CSAPGQLGYTF TGCAGTGCACCTGGACAGTTAGGCTACACCTTC TRBV20-1 - - TRBJ1-2
CASSQARSGSLIEQYF TGCGCCAGCAGCCAAGCGAGAAGCGGGAGCCTGATCGAGCAGTACTTC TRBV4-3 TRBD2 - TRBJ2-7
CASSEAPGEKLFF TGTGCCAGCAGTGAAGCGCCTGGGGAAAAACTGTTTTTT TRBV6-1 - - TRBJ1-4
CASSPSGGPRNIQYF TGTGCCAGCAGCCCCAGTGGGGGGCCACGGAACATTCAGTACTTC TRBV5-6 - - TRBJ2-4
CATSGTQGRGEQYF TGTGCTACATCCGGGACCCAGGGTCGAGGGGAGCAGTACTTC TRBV25-1 - - TRBJ2-7
CAWLRGRSGNTIYF TGTGCCTGGTTAAGAGGGAGATCTGGAAACACCATATATTTT TRBV30 - many TRBJ1-3
CSVAGLKSGEQYF TGCAGCGTTGCGGGGCTCAAAAGCGGGGAGCAGTACTTC TRBV29-1 - few TRBJ2-7
CASSPGQGYGNEKLFF TGTGCCAGCAGTCCTGGACAGGGGTACGGGAATGAAAAACTGTTTTTT TRBV21-1 - - TRBJ1-4
CASTTGVQGREKLFF TGTGCCAGCACCACAGGGGTACAGGGAAGGGAAAAACTGTTTTTT TRBV7-9 TRBD1 few TRBJ1-4
CASGFQGTYGYTF TGTGCTAGTGGTTTCCAGGGGACCTATGGCTACACCTTC TRBV12-5 - many TRBJ1-2
CAWGSGNAGNTIYF TGTGCCTGGGGCTCAGGGAACGCTGGAAACACCATATATTTT TRBV30 - - TRBJ1-3
CASSLDGMSIQYF TGTGCCAGCAGTTTGGACGGGATGAGCATTCAGTACTTC TRBV6-1 - once TRBJ2-4
CASSLRQNTEAFF TGTGCCAGCAGTTTGAGACAGAACACTGAAGCTTTCTTT TRBV28 - - TRBJ1-1
CASSPQTGAREKLFF TGTGCCAGCTCACCACAGACGGGGGCGCGGGAAAAACTGTTTTTT TRBV18 - - TRBJ1-4
CASKRTTNQPQHF TGTGCCAGTAAGAGGACCACTAATCAGCCCCAGCATTTT TRBV19 - - TRBJ1-5
CASSHRDWPFLQETQYF TGTGCCAGCAGCCACCGGGACTGGCCCTTCCTCCAAGAGACCCAGTACTTC TRBV7-6 - - TRBJ2-5
CASSLISTDTQYF TGTGCCAGCAGCTTGATCAGCACAGATACGCAGTATTTT TRBV5-4 - - TRBJ2-3
CASSVGGRSDTQYF TGTGCCAGCAGCGTGGGCGGGAGGTCAGATACGCAGTATTTT TRBV9 TRBD2 - TRBJ2-3
CASSSWDGRNEQFF TGTGCCAGTAGTAGCTGGGATGGGCGCAATGAGCAGTTCTTC TRBV19 - few TRBJ2-1
CASGPSGSHNEQFF TGCGCCAGCGGACCTAGCGGGAGTCACAATGAGCAGTTCTTC TRBV5-1 TRBD2 few TRBJ2-1
CASSPRGRTSGGRTGELFF TGTGCCAGCAGCCCAAGAGGTCGGACTAGCGGGGGGCGCACCGGGGAGCTGTTTTTT TRBV7-3 TRBD2 - TRBJ2-2